This is a list of T cell receptor beta chains from one sample in a study of blood T cell repertoires in COVID-19. Libraries were prepared by immunoSEQ multiplex PCR; TCRdb keeps only in-frame clonotypes and omits some of them. The sample carries about 150,000 clones, over 70% recorded once. The sample taken for sequencing was peripheral blood. These receptors originate from a man between 60 and 75 years old with acute or convalescent COVID-19. Both conserved end residues are part of each CDR3. Only some rows state a clone size, as once, few, many or a class for expanded clones.

v_call: TRBV6-4
clone_size: .
j_call: TRBJ2-3
cdr3_aa: CASSDSPLAGVGTQYF

v_call: TRBV6-2/TRBV6-3
clone_size: .
j_call: TRBJ1-2
cdr3_aa: CASSYTRGGGYTF

v_call: TRBV5-1
clone_size: .
j_call: TRBJ1-4
cdr3_aa: CASSLAGQANEKLFF

v_call: TRBV5-1
clone_size: .
j_call: TRBJ2-3
cdr3_aa: CASRTSGGRDTQYF

v_call: TRBV28
clone_size: .
j_call: TRBJ2-1
cdr3_aa: CASSPSPGLGSSYNEQFF

v_call: TRBV12-3/TRBV12-4
clone_size: .
j_call: TRBJ1-2
cdr3_aa: CASSFGQGRITF

v_call: TRBV27
clone_size: .
j_call: TRBJ1-1
cdr3_aa: CASSFVGLNTEAFF

v_call: TRBV12-3/TRBV12-4
clone_size: .
j_call: TRBJ1-6
cdr3_aa: CASSNRVSPLHF

v_call: TRBV14
clone_size: few
j_call: TRBJ2-7
cdr3_aa: CASSPIAGRTYEQYF

v_call: TRBV6-4
clone_size: .
j_call: TRBJ1-3
cdr3_aa: CATTRVSAHSGNTIYF

v_call: TRBV10-3
clone_size: once
j_call: TRBJ2-1
cdr3_aa: CAISERGVEQFF

v_call: TRBV4-2
clone_size: .
j_call: TRBJ1-1
cdr3_aa: CASSQDSGVSAFF

v_call: TRBV28
clone_size: .
j_call: TRBJ2-7
cdr3_aa: CASSSPAGGPYEQYF

v_call: TRBV12-3/TRBV12-4
clone_size: .
j_call: TRBJ1-2
cdr3_aa: CASRTGIGGGYTF

v_call: TRBV7-9
clone_size: .
j_call: TRBJ2-7
cdr3_aa: CASSLGGVEQYF

v_call: TRBV7-3
clone_size: .
j_call: TRBJ2-1
cdr3_aa: CASSQTSGGRDEQFF

v_call: TRBV24-1
clone_size: .
j_call: TRBJ1-1
cdr3_aa: CATTSGGLDTEAFF

v_call: TRBV7-2
clone_size: .
j_call: TRBJ2-2
cdr3_aa: CASSSGQGGNTGELFF

v_call: TRBV7-2
clone_size: .
j_call: TRBJ1-5
cdr3_aa: CASSPGAREPQHF

v_call: TRBV2
clone_size: .
j_call: TRBJ2-7
cdr3_aa: CASSPLQGMRISGRAKHEQYF

v_call: TRBV19
clone_size: .
j_call: TRBJ1-5
cdr3_aa: CASILQGGYSNQPQHF

v_call: TRBV19
clone_size: .
j_call: TRBJ1-5
cdr3_aa: CASSIRTVSGYSNQPQHF

v_call: TRBV5-4
clone_size: few
j_call: TRBJ2-1
cdr3_aa: CASSLDRGLQFF

v_call: TRBV6-1
clone_size: .
j_call: TRBJ1-6
cdr3_aa: CASSEGQGFFTLHF

v_call: TRBV5-1
clone_size: once
j_call: TRBJ2-5
cdr3_aa: CASSSGQGKETQYF

v_call: TRBV7-2
clone_size: once
j_call: TRBJ2-5
cdr3_aa: CASSQREGRETQYF

v_call: TRBV7-2
clone_size: .
j_call: TRBJ1-2
cdr3_aa: CASSLNPGNYGYTF

v_call: TRBV5-1
clone_size: .
j_call: TRBJ2-1
cdr3_aa: CASRLSGTEYNEQFF

v_call: TRBV5-1
clone_size: .
j_call: TRBJ1-2
cdr3_aa: CASSLAGTAVANYGYTF

v_call: TRBV28
clone_size: .
j_call: TRBJ2-3
cdr3_aa: CASSHTQGRSGTDTQYF

v_call: TRBV7-9
clone_size: .
j_call: TRBJ1-5
cdr3_aa: CASSSSGGYSNQPQHF

v_call: TRBV6-5
clone_size: once
j_call: TRBJ1-2
cdr3_aa: CASSYSPGGYGYTF

v_call: TRBV18
clone_size: .
j_call: TRBJ2-7
cdr3_aa: CASSPSQTYEQYF

v_call: TRBV4-3
clone_size: once
j_call: TRBJ2-1
cdr3_aa: CASSQELRQGLAGRRYNEQFF

v_call: TRBV19
clone_size: .
j_call: TRBJ1-6
cdr3_aa: CASSVGTLDNSPLHF

v_call: TRBV6-6
clone_size: once
j_call: TRBJ1-5
cdr3_aa: CASSPTGGSRAQHF

v_call: TRBV4-2
clone_size: .
j_call: TRBJ1-1
cdr3_aa: CASSHPLDRNTEAFF

v_call: TRBV6-1
clone_size: few
j_call: TRBJ2-3
cdr3_aa: CASSETSGGATQYF

v_call: TRBV28
clone_size: .
j_call: TRBJ2-7
cdr3_aa: CASNGGLYYEQYF

v_call: TRBV4-3
clone_size: .
j_call: TRBJ1-1
cdr3_aa: CASSQGGGLNTEAFF

v_call: TRBV19
clone_size: .
j_call: TRBJ2-5
cdr3_aa: CASSLTGLGQETQYF

v_call: TRBV11-1
clone_size: .
j_call: TRBJ2-7
cdr3_aa: CASSHSGGEQYF

v_call: TRBV5-1
clone_size: .
j_call: TRBJ2-2
cdr3_aa: CASSVGQGGTGELFF

v_call: TRBV7-2
clone_size: .
j_call: TRBJ2-7
cdr3_aa: CASSLMTGSHEQYF

v_call: TRBV11-2
clone_size: few
j_call: TRBJ2-7
cdr3_aa: CASSSPYEQYF

v_call: TRBV7-3
clone_size: .
j_call: TRBJ2-3
cdr3_aa: CASSTGGRDTQYF

v_call: TRBV28
clone_size: .
j_call: TRBJ1-4
cdr3_aa: CASSLGGGDEKLFF

v_call: TRBV5-6
clone_size: .
j_call: TRBJ2-7
cdr3_aa: CASSVGQFGPYEQYF

v_call: TRBV2
clone_size: once
j_call: TRBJ1-1
cdr3_aa: CASSEQGGAAEAFF

v_call: TRBV6-5
clone_size: .
j_call: TRBJ1-1
cdr3_aa: CASSPSRRGGEAFF

v_call: TRBV3-1/TRBV3-2
clone_size: .
j_call: TRBJ2-3
cdr3_aa: CASSQEGGFGTDTQYF

v_call: TRBV5-1
clone_size: .
j_call: TRBJ2-2
cdr3_aa: CASSSRGANTGELFF

v_call: TRBV4-3
clone_size: few
j_call: TRBJ2-5
cdr3_aa: CASSQEQGARETQYF